This record covers a single T cell receptor (beta chain). This entry belongs to a study of shared clonotypes between healthy human individuals. Some clones are missing from TCRdb's copy, which holds only in-frame ones; the method was immunoSEQ multiplex PCR. The sample has approximately 510,000 clones, 70% to 80% seen once. CDR3 size: 12 residues. V gave up 3 bases and J gave up 2 bases, with 5 bases separating them. CDR1 is SGHNT, CDR2 YENEEA, per germline. The source is a middle-aged woman in good health. Some clones in this sample may be carry-over from other donors' samples. The chain is built from TRBV11-3 and TRBJ2-7, with D uncertain. The specimen sequenced was PBMCs. This CDR3 is CASSLGTYEQYF. The CDR3 DNA is TGTGCCAGCAGCTTGGGCACCTACGAGCAGTACTTC.